This T cell receptor beta chain was sequenced during a study of T cell repertoires in cytomegalovirus infection. This clonotype is categorized as medium-sized. The antigen remains undetermined. Germline values: CDR1 LGHDT, CDR2 YNNKEL (reference sequence). Losses at the gene ends were 2 bases for V and 7 bases for J; bases not matched to a gene: 14. CDR3 length equals 19 residues. TCRdb ran MiXCR on the reads and lists one entry per CDR3 protein. The sample comprises tens of thousands of distinct CDR3 sequences, 24% of which are singletons, and roughly 45% rests with the top ten. The source of this sequence is a human donor in good health (CMV status not recorded). Some clones in this sample may be carry-over from other donors' samples. The sequenced sample was CD8+ T cells from cultured PBMCs, obtained from culture after CMV antigen stimulation. The chain has TRBV3-1 and TRBJ2-5; 15 nucleotides agree with TRBD2. The CDR3 reads CASSQTRTSGGAIGRTQYF. CDR3 DNA sequence: TGTGCCAGCAGCCAAACGCGGACTAGCGGGGGGGCCATCGGTCGGACCCAGTACTTC.